The 25 T cell receptor beta chains listed next were all sequenced from one sample in a study of immune cell composition in non-small cell lung cancer. Clones were read by immunoSEQ multiplex PCR, and TCRdb kept only the in-frame ones, dropping some. The profile shows some 5,800 clones, 87% of them singletons. Normal lung was taken at the farthest possible site, at least 3 cm from tumour. Sequencing input: non-adjacent lung tissue. The receptors originated from a human donor with non-small cell lung cancer.

The rearrangement uses TRBV5-1 and TRBJ1-1, with 10 bases aligning to TRBD1. V dropped 4 bases and J dropped 1; count of bases not matched to a gene: 7. Germline V gene data show CDR1 as SGHRS and CDR2 as YFSETQ. The CDR3 has 16 amino acids. CDR3 nucleotide sequence: TGCGCCAGCAGCCTGGGACAGGGGCGGCCGAACACTGAAGCTTTCTTT. Amino acids: CASSLGQGRPNTEAFF.

This chain connects TRBV29-1 to TRBJ2-1; 13 bases align to TRBD2. Germline V gene data show CDR1 as SQVTM and CDR2 as ANQGSEA. The CDR3 runs 12 residues. CDR3: CSGTSGNNEQFF. CDR3 nucleotide sequence: TGCAGTGGGACTAGCGGGAATAATGAGCAGTTCTTC.

DNA of the CDR3: TGCAGCGTTGACTTACAGGGGGGAGCTCTCTACGAGCAGTACTTC. It encodes CSVDLQGGALYEQYF. The chain joins TRBV29-1 to TRBJ2-7; 8 bases are a match to TRBD1. V shed 3 bases and J 3 bases; nucleotides not matched to a gene: 10. The V gene's germline CDR1 is SQVTM and CDR2 ANQGSEA. The CDR3 runs to 15 residues.

The rearrangement uses TRBV2 and TRBJ1-3; a possible D gene is TRBD1 (6 bases). V lost 5 bases and J lost 0, with 14 bases in between. The CDR3 sequence is 16 residues long. Per germline, CDR1 SNHLY and CDR2 FYNNEI. The CDR3 is CASSRDTLSSGNTIYF. CDR3 coding DNA: TGTGCCAGCAGTCGGGACACCCTGAGCTCTGGAAACACCATATATTTT.

The chain recombines TRBV28 with TRBJ1-5; a possible D gene is TRBD1 (5 bases). Trimming took 5 bases from V and 7 from J, leaving 15 bases between them. The CDR3 consists of 14 residues. CDR1 is MDHEN, CDR2 SYDVKM, per germline. In nucleotides, the CDR3 is TGTGCCAGCAGTCCAGGGCCTCAGAGCCAGCCCCAGCATTTT. Residues: CASSPGPQSQPQHF.

V gene TRBV7-2 combines with J gene TRBJ2-1; 7 positions match TRBD2. Germline-derived CDR1 and CDR2 are SGHTA and FQGNSA. The ends lost 1 base at V and 15 bases at J; junction bases unmatched: 6. The CDR3 has 12 amino acids. The CDR3 here is CASSLDGGKAFF. CDR3 in DNA: TGTGCCAGCAGCTTAGACGGGGGGAAGGCGTTCTTC.

V and J are TRBV7-9 and TRBJ2-7; 10 nucleotides agree with TRBD2. With 8 bases clipped from V and 3 bases from J, the junction kept 10 bases outside the gene matches. CDR3 size: 15 residues. Germline V gives CDR1 SEHNR, CDR2 FQNEAQ (reference sequence). The CDR3 reads CASGPLLAGSYEQYF. DNA of the CDR3: TGTGCCAGCGGGCCTTTACTAGCGGGAAGCTACGAGCAGTACTTC.

J is TRBJ2-7 and V is TRBV7-3; TRBD2 matches at 8 bases. The CDR3 runs to 15 residues. Germline CDR1 and CDR2: SGHTA and FQGTGA. V was pared by 5 bases and J by 7 bases, with 13 bases of the junction left unmatched. The CDR3 DNA reads TGTGCCAGCAGCCAAGGGGCGGGAGGAAAAGAGGAGCAGTACTTC. The encoded protein is CASSQGAGGKEEQYF.

CDR3 residues: CASSSPVGRSQSRHEQYF. The CDR3 bases are TGTGCCAGCAGCTCCCCGGTTGGGAGGTCCCAAAGTCGGCACGAGCAGTACTTC. The chain combines TRBV7-2 with TRBJ2-7, with D tentatively TRBD2 (6 bases). This CDR3 contains 18 residues. CDR1 and CDR2 (germline): SGHTA, FQGNSA. Trimming shortened V by 4 bases and J by 5 bases, and 27 bases separated the two germline ends.

The genes are TRBV7-4 and TRBJ2-7, with TRBD2 as a possible D gene (5 bases). The CDR3 totals 14 residues. Per germline, CDR1 SGHVT and CDR2 SQSDAQ. V was pared by 5 bases and J by 6 bases, with 17 bases between. This chain's CDR3 is CASSPGRGSVEQYF. CDR3 DNA: TGTGCCAGCAGCCCGGGCCGGGGATCGGTCGAGCAGTACTTC.

This clone appeared a few times. The chain links TRBV7-9 to TRBJ2-3, with 8 bases matching TRBD2. This CDR3 has 16 residues. Germline values: CDR1 SEHNR, CDR2 FQNEAQ (reference sequence). The ends lost 1 base at V and 3 bases at J; junction bases unmatched: 6. The CDR3 nucleotides are TGTGCCAGCAGCTTAGACGGGACTAGAATAACAGATACGCAGTATTTT. Residues: CASSLDGTRITDTQYF.

The CDR3 nucleotides are TGTGCCAGCGCTGGGGCCGCCGGTGGAAACACCATATATTTT. Protein product: CASAGAAGGNTIYF. The gene calls are TRBV6-5 and TRBJ1-3; TRBD1 might be the D (5 bases). In germline, CDR1 is MNHEY, CDR2 SVGAGI. The length of the CDR3 is 14 residues. With 8 bases removed from V and 3 bases from J, the gap between germline ends came to 14 bases.

The chain has TRBV5-1 and TRBJ2-3; D not resolved. The CDR3 contains 13 residues. With 7 bases removed from V and 2 bases from J, the gap between germline ends came to 11 bases. Germline CDR1 is SGHRS and CDR2 is YFSETQ. CDR3 sequence (DNA): TGCGCCAGCTCTCAAGCTGTCACAGATACGCAGTATTTT. This gives the protein CASSQAVTDTQYF.

J is TRBJ1-4 and V is TRBV25-1; 7 nucleotides line up with TRBD1. Trimming cost V 2 bases and J 5 bases; bases outside gene matches: 5. The CDR3 totals 15 residues. Germline loops: CDR1 MGHDK, CDR2 SYGVNS. CDR3 nucleotide sequence: TGTGCCAGCAGTGAACCGTCGACAGGGAATGAAAAACTGTTTTTT. It specifies CASSEPSTGNEKLFF.

J is TRBJ2-1 and V is TRBV13, with TRBD2 identical over 11 bases. The V gene end was trimmed by 4 bases and the J gene end by 3 bases; junction bases not matched to a gene: 8. The germline V gene encodes CDR1 PRHDT and CDR2 FYEKMQ (reference sequence). The CDR3 runs 17 residues. CDR3 sequence: CASSSGLAERDYNEQFF. The CDR3, as DNA: TGTGCCAGCAGCTCGGGACTAGCGGAAAGGGACTACAATGAGCAGTTCTTC.

The chain uses TRBV7-6 and TRBJ2-1, with D unclear. V lost 4 bases and J 6 bases, leaving 7 bases between the germline ends. The CDR3 runs 12 residues. Per germline, CDR1 SGHVS and CDR2 FNYEAQ. The CDR3 protein is CASSSESNEQFF. The CDR3 DNA follows: TGTGCCAGCAGCTCAGAATCCAATGAGCAGTTCTTC.

The chain recombines TRBV30 with TRBJ2-1, with 9 bases that match TRBD2. In germline, CDR1 is GTSNPN, CDR2 SVGIG (reference sequence). V gave up 0 bases and J gave up 8 bases; unmatched junction bases: 8. The CDR3 has 15 residues. CDR3 sequence (DNA): TGTGCCTGGAGTGTAGGTAGCGGGAGAAGTGATGAGCAGTTCTTC. Its translation is CAWSVGSGRSDEQFF.

The chain joins TRBV5-1 to TRBJ2-1, with 9 bases lining up with TRBD2. The germline V gene encodes CDR1 SGHRS and CDR2 YFSETQ. CDR3 length: 15 amino acids. Trimming took 7 bases from V and 1 from J; bases not matched to a gene: 6. The chain's CDR3 is CASEASGTSYNEQFF. Written as DNA, the CDR3 is TGCGCCAGCGAGGCTAGCGGGACATCCTACAATGAGCAGTTCTTC.

This sequence joins TRBV27 and TRBJ2-2; 8 nucleotides match TRBD1. The trim removed 3 bases at V and 7 bases at J, leaving 13 bases unmatched. The CDR3 has 17 amino acids. Germline V gene data show CDR1 as MNHEY and CDR2 as SMNVEV (reference sequence). The CDR3: CASSFRGQGKVGGELFF. DNA of the CDR3: TGTGCCAGCAGTTTTCGTGGACAGGGAAAAGTTGGCGGGGAGCTGTTTTTT.

The V gene is TRBV7-2, the J gene TRBJ1-4; D is possibly TRBD1 (6 bases). Trimming pared 5 bases from V and 7 bases from J, leaving 23 bases between. There are 17 residues in the CDR3. CDR1 and CDR2 (germline): SGHTA, FQGNSA. This CDR3 is CASSHRGQGYIGEKLFF. The CDR3, as DNA: TGTGCCAGCAGCCACAGAGGTCAGGGGTATATCGGTGAAAAACTGTTTTTT.

The V and J genes are TRBV18 and TRBJ2-6; 8 bases agree with TRBD1. Per the germline V gene, CDR1 is KGHSH and CDR2 is LQKENI. With V trimmed by 2 bases and J by 2 bases, 8 bases remained unmatched. This CDR3 contains 18 residues. The CDR3 spells CASSPSSQGAPGANVLTF. The CDR3 DNA follows: TGTGCCAGCTCACCATCATCCCAGGGGGCGCCTGGGGCCAACGTCCTGACTTTC.

This sequence joins TRBV2 and TRBJ2-7; 10 positions agree with TRBD1. CDR1 is SNHLY and CDR2 is FYNNEI in the germline V gene. The CDR3 is made up of 14 amino acids. The trim removed 6 bases at V and 6 bases at J, leaving 8 bases unmatched. DNA for the CDR3: TGTGCCAGCAGGGCCGGGACAGGGGAACGCGAGCAGTACTTC. This encodes CASRAGTGEREQYF.

This chain joins TRBV10-2 and TRBJ1-5, with D hard to call. The CDR3 contains 15 residues. Deletions cut 6 bases from V and 0 bases from J, with 12 bases between. Per the germline V gene, CDR1 is WSHSY and CDR2 is SAAADI. The CDR3 nucleotides read TGCGCCAGCAGAGGTGGGAGATATAGCAATCAGCCCCAGCATTTT. This codes for CASRGGRYSNQPQHF.

This chain uses TRBV7-7 with TRBJ2-2; 10 nucleotides align to TRBD2. Germline CDR1 is SSHAT and CDR2 is FNYEAQ (reference sequence). V gave up 8 bases and J gave up 3 bases; unmatched junction bases: 12. The CDR3 loop spans 17 amino acids. Here the CDR3 DNA reads TGTGCCAGCTCCCGAGGAGCGGGAGGGTGGGACACCGGGGAGCTGTTTTTT. This gives the protein CASSRGAGGWDTGELFF.

The chain recombines TRBV7-6 with TRBJ2-3; no reliable D call. The V end lost 1 base, the J end lost 6 bases, and 11 bases lay between the germline ends. CDR1 is SGHVS, CDR2 FNYEAQ, per germline. CDR3 length: 14 residues. The CDR3 sequence is CASSLVSLGDTQYF. The DNA for the CDR3 is TGTGCCAGCAGCTTAGTTTCCCTAGGCGATACGCAGTATTTT.